The following is a T cell receptor beta chain sequence with its context. The antigen remains unidentified. 13 Jbeta primers and 60 Vbeta primers were used for the PCR. In the original analysis: Later analysis identified tens of millions of unique TCR beta chains, 10 million to 12 million shared. Produced via immunoSEQ multiplex PCR; TCRdb's table is partial and in-frame only. V, J and clone size derive from that table, while D and trimming were established from the DNA sequence. Of over 75,000 clones listed, around nine tenths are singletons. These data come from a study of cytomegalovirus exposure and HLA in healthy donors. General study points: Confirmation in vitro established that three CMV-associated chains were specific for CMV antigens. In a later analysis, productive TCRs from donors in an Asian-associated ancestry cluster reportedly carried fewer N-insertions than the cohort mean. Later on, a genetic analysis was performed. It linked a missense variant in DCLRE1C with V- and J-gene trimming of TCR beta.

Germline V gene lookup returns CDR1 SGHRS and CDR2 YFSETQ. With 4 bases clipped from V and 3 bases from J, the junction kept 11 bases outside the gene matches. The CDR3 totals 16 residues. The material sequenced was PBMCs. The origin of this receptor is a man aged 25 to 40 in good health and CMV-seropositive. The chain links TRBV5-1 to TRBJ1-1; the match to TRBD1 covers 8 bases. The CDR3 protein is CASSPLGTGPYTEAFF. Written as DNA, the CDR3 is TGCGCCAGCAGCCCCCTTGGGACAGGACCGTACACTGAAGCTTTCTTT.